What follows describes a single TCR beta chain. Antigen specificity is unknown. The entry originates in a study of cytomegalovirus exposure and HLA in healthy donors. About the study: As released early, the data held around 80 million unique TCRs from HLA-typed donors.

Vbeta (60) and Jbeta (13) primers were used in the PCR. Assay used: immunoSEQ multiplex PCR; TCRdb lists only in-frame clones, some missing. In the table there are around 140,000 clones, about 10% of which are singletons. The CDR3 covers 16 residues. V lost 3 bases, J lost 0 bases, and 13 bases lay in between. Germline lookup yields CDR1 SGHRS and CDR2 YFSETQ. The study's findings and limits: Using a false discovery rate of 0.05, a later analysis showed that 15,000 to 20,000 TCR beta sequences were associated with HLA alleles. Later on, an analysis showed TCR association rates differing by HLA locus, with DRB1 the most and HLA-C the fewest. A later analysis reportedly found fewer N-insertions in an Asian-associated ancestry cluster than the approximately 670-donor mean.

This sequence was found in a woman between 40 and 50 years old in good health and CMV-seropositive. Specimen: PBMCs. The V gene is TRBV5-1, the J gene TRBJ2-1, with TRBD2 as a possible D gene (7 bases). The CDR3: CASSYGGGRSYNEQFF. CDR3 coding DNA: TGCGCCAGCAGCTATGGCGGGGGCCGCTCCTACAATGAGCAGTTCTTC.